This TCR beta chain originates from a study of CD8 T cells in Susac syndrome. The T cells that were sequenced for TCR beta were CD8+ and CD4+ cells from blood. Random hexamers served to reverse transcribe about 0.5 to 1 ug RNA. immunoSEQ multiplex PCR amplified TCR beta CDR3 across 54 Vbeta, 13 Jbeta. TCRdb re-called the immunoSEQ multiplex PCR reads with MiXCR, one entry per CDR3 protein. The sample holds approximately 150,000 distinct CDR3 sequences, around 94% seen once. The CDR3 covers 15 residues. V was clipped by 5 bases and J by 5 bases, with 15 bases between them. Germline V gene sequence: CDR1 SGHTA, CDR2 FQGNSA.

This chain joins TRBV7-2 and TRBJ1-4, with a tentative D call TRBD1 (5 bases). The sequence derives from a human donor with multiple sclerosis. Specimen: CD4+ T cells from PBMCs. CDR3 coding DNA: TGTGCCAGCAGCATCAAAACAGGCGGCAATGAAAAACTGTTTTTT. It specifies CASSIKTGGNEKLFF.